These 12 T cell receptor beta chains share one sample of origin, sequenced in a study of blood T cell repertoires in COVID-19. Data came from immunoSEQ multiplex PCR; TCRdb stores just in-frame clones and leaves some out. The data contain about 270,000 clones, approximately 86% of them singletons. The sample taken for sequencing was PBMCs or T cells enriched from blood (not recorded which). All receptors derive from a young woman who had recovered from COVID-19.

The J gene is TRBJ2-2, the V gene TRBV27, with a tentative D call TRBD1 (6 bases). The CDR3 runs to 13 residues. CDR1 is MNHEY, CDR2 SMNVEV, per germline (reference sequence). Trimming cost V 8 bases and J 8 bases, with 15 bases left between them. This CDR3 is CASRQGLIGELFF. The CDR3 DNA reads as TGTGCCAGCCGGCAGGGGTTGATTGGGGAGCTGTTTTTT.

J is TRBJ1-2 and V is TRBV29-1; D is perhaps TRBD1 (6 bases). Germline V gene data show CDR1 as SQVTM and CDR2 as ANQGSEA. This CDR3 has 14 amino acids. V lost 3 bases and J lost 8, with 19 bases in between. CDR3 loop: CSVDSTGRLYGYTF. The CDR3, as DNA: TGCAGCGTTGATTCTACAGGGCGTCTTTACGGCTACACCTTC.

This clone was observed a single time. This chain connects TRBV29-1 to TRBJ1-1; D remains unclear. Trimming pared 7 bases from V and 3 bases from J, leaving 15 bases between. The V gene's germline CDR1 is SQVTM and CDR2 ANQGSEA. The CDR3 runs 13 residues. In DNA, the CDR3 is TGCAGCGCAAAAGAGACGGGTTACACTGAAGCTTTCTTT. It translates to CSAKETGYTEAFF. The variable domain in full, completed from reference TRBV29-1 and TRBJ1-1, reads SAVISQKPSRDICQRGTSLTIQCQVDSQVTMMFWYRQQPGQSLTLIATANQGSEATYESGFVIDKFPISRPNLTFSTLTVSNMSPEDSSIYLCSAKETGYTEAFFGQGTRLTVV.

The chain couples TRBV15 to TRBJ2-7; D is ambiguous. Trimming took 0 bases from V and 6 from J, leaving 9 bases between them. The CDR3 is made up of 13 amino acids. Looked up from germline, CDR1 is LNHNV and CDR2 is YYDKDF (reference sequence). As DNA, the CDR3 is TGTGCCACCAGCAGAGAGCCGACGGGCGAGCAGTACTTC. As protein: CATSREPTGEQYF.

The V and J genes are TRBV11-2 and TRBJ1-1, with TRBD1 identical over 10 bases. The CDR3 extends over 14 amino acids. CDR1 is SGHAT, CDR2 FQNNGV, per germline. Unmatched junction bases numbered 7, after V lost 5 bases and J lost 7 bases. The CDR3 nucleotides read TGTGCCAGCAGCGGACGACAGGGGGCCGGTGAAGCTTTCTTT. Its protein product is CASSGRQGAGEAFF.

The chain carries TRBV11-2 and TRBJ2-3, with 9 bases matching TRBD1. V trimming: 4 bases; J trimming: 3 bases; junction bases outside the gene matches: 2. Germline CDR1 SGHAT, CDR2 FQNNGV. The CDR3 length is 14 residues. The CDR3 region is CASSSTGGTDTQYF. The DNA for the CDR3 is TGTGCCAGCAGCTCGACAGGGGGTACAGATACGCAGTATTTT.

V and J are TRBV21-1 and TRBJ1-3; the listed D gene, TRBD1, was not tested against the DNA. TRBV21-1 is annotated as a pseudogene. The CDR3 covers 18 residues. Here the CDR3 DNA reads TGTGCCAGCAGCACCCAAATTGCCCCAGGGGAGTTGGGAAACACCATATATTTT. Translating gives CASSTQIAPGELGNTIYF.

J is TRBJ1-2 and V is TRBV27, with D possibly being TRBD1 (6 bases). There are 14 residues in the CDR3. Trimming took off 6 bases at V and 4 bases at J, with 15 bases between the two ends. Germline CDR1 and CDR2: MNHEY and SMNVEV (reference sequence). The CDR3, as DNA: TGTGCCAGCAGCCGTGAAGGACAGTTCTATGGCTACACCTTC. Protein product: CASSREGQFYGYTF.

This chain connects TRBV5-1 to TRBJ2-7, with D uncertain. Trimming cost V 4 bases and J 2 bases, with 19 bases left between them. Germline loops: CDR1 SGHRS, CDR2 YFSETQ. The CDR3 sequence is 16 residues long. The CDR3 bases are TGCGCCAGCAGCCGCGGCCGAAGGTCCGAAACCTACGAGCAGTACTTC. Translation gives CASSRGRRSETYEQYF. The variable domain in full, completed from reference TRBV5-1 and TRBJ2-7, reads KAGVTQTPRYLIKTRGQQVTLSCSPISGHRSVSWYQQTPGQGLQFLFEYFSETQRNKGNFPGRFSGRQFSNSRSEMNVSTLELGDSALYLCASSRGRRSETYEQYFGPGTRLTVT.

The rearrangement uses TRBV11-2 and TRBJ2-1; 13 nucleotides align to TRBD2. The CDR3 loop spans 15 amino acids. The V and J ends lost 4 bases and 7 bases, in that order; junction bases with no gene match: 4. Germline CDR1 is SGHAT and CDR2 is FQNNGV. For the CDR3, the DNA is TGTGCCAGCAGCTCGGGACTAGCGGGAACAAATGAGCAGTTCTTC. As protein: CASSSGLAGTNEQFF.

Only one count was recorded for this clone. The gene calls are TRBV30 and TRBJ1-3; 8 nucleotides align to TRBD1. Germline lookup yields CDR1 GTSNPN and CDR2 SVGIG (reference sequence). V trimming: 2 bases; J trimming: 2 bases; junction bases outside the gene matches: 2. CDR3 length equals 14 residues. CDR3 sequence (DNA): TGTGCCTGGAGTATGACAGGGGCTGGAAACACCATATATTTT. Amino acid sequence: CAWSMTGAGNTIYF.

V gene TRBV28 combines with J gene TRBJ2-1; the match to TRBD2 covers 8 bases. The junction had 10 bases not matched to a gene; V was cut back by 4 bases and J by 2 bases. The CDR3 loop spans 17 amino acids. The germline V gene has CDR1 MDHEN and CDR2 SYDVKM. CDR3 protein: CASSSSSSGRPYNEQFF. The CDR3 coding sequence is TGTGCCAGCAGTTCCTCATCTAGCGGGCGCCCCTACAATGAGCAGTTCTTC. Full variable domain (rest looked up from reference TRBV28 and TRBJ2-1): DVKVTQSSRYLVKRTGEKVFLECVQDMDHENMFWYRQDPGLGLRLIYFSYDVKMKEKGDIPEGYSVSREKKERFSLILESASTNQTSMYLCASSSSSSGRPYNEQFFGPGTRLTVL.